Only one count was recorded for the clone carrying this TCR beta chain. V was shortened by 5 bases and J by 5 bases, with 16 bases between the two germline ends. The length of the CDR3 is 16 residues. Using a J-beta primer mix together with a sample-barcoded 5' primer, a second PCR was run for about 6 to 12 cycles. Each CDR3 protein is one row after TCRdb ran MiXCR on the 5' RACE reads. Of 800,000 to 950,000 distinct CDR3 sequences detected, 25% to 35% appear once; the ten largest clones hold 10%. The record originates from a study of blood T cells in healthy people across ages. PBMCs numbering at least 7 million were isolated per sample. The same data also contributed to another study, on T cells of mothers and their children.

The clonotype was recovered from a woman aged 40 to 55 in good health. The material sequenced was blood. V gene TRBV12-3 or TRBV12-4 combines with J gene TRBJ1-6; TRBD1 might be the D (5 bases). The DNA for the CDR3 is TGTGCCAGCAGTGTAGACGGGGCGGAGAATAATTCACCCCTCCACTTT. Its protein product is CASSVDGAENNSPLHF.